Included here is one TCR beta chain sequence, with context. The antigen is unknown. The entry originates in a study of neoadjuvant nivolumab and ipilimumab in lung cancer. General observations from the study: TCR richness and clonality were higher in tumors than adjacent uninvolved lung.

Per the germline V gene, CDR1 is SGHTA and CDR2 is FQGNSA. The junction had 3 bases not matched to a gene; V was cut back by 1 base and J by 1 base. The CDR3 is 15 residues long. Repertoires were generated with immunoSEQ multiplex PCR, while TCRdb's copy carries only in-frame clones and drops some. The top ten clones hold approximately 3.5% of a sample with tens of thousands of clones, around nine tenths of them seen once. The rearrangement joins TRBV7-2 to TRBJ2-5, with 7 positions matching TRBD1. The source is an adult with non-small cell lung cancer. Some clones in this sample may be carry-over from other donors' samples. Sequencing used blood, obtained before neoadjuvant nivolumab, alone or with ipilimumab. CDR3 coding DNA: TGTGCCAGCAGCTTAGTCGACAGGGCCCAAGAGACCCAGTACTTC. It specifies CASSLVDRAQETQYF.